These 11 T cell receptor beta chains originate from one sample sequenced in a study of monozygotic twins with inflammatory bowel disease. TCRdb re-called the 5' RACE reads, yielding one record per CDR3 amino acid sequence without DNA. In all, the sample yields about 420,000 distinct CDR3 sequences. The sample comprised blood. These receptors were obtained from a human donor with ulcerative colitis or Crohn's disease, or a healthy co-twin of an affected twin (not recorded which).

The chain couples TRBV4-2 to TRBJ2-7; TCRdb names TRBD1, which stays unverified in the absence of DNA. CDR3 size: 17 residues. Germline loops: CDR1 LGHNA, CDR2 YNFKEQ. CDR3 amino acids: CASSQDHQGHSSYEQYF.

J is TRBJ2-5 and V is TRBV28; TCRdb returns TRBD2, unconfirmable since there is no DNA. The CDR3 covers 15 residues. Germline V CDR1 and CDR2: MDHEN, SYDVKM. This CDR3 is CASSTHGLSQETQYF.

The genes are TRBV6-5 and TRBJ2-3; TCRdb calls TRBD1, which cannot be checked without DNA. The CDR3 loop spans 13 amino acids. Germline V gene sequence: CDR1 MNHEY, CDR2 SVGAGI. This CDR3 is CASRGGVPDTQYF.

This chain links TRBV5-5 with TRBJ2-2; TCRdb's D call, TRBD2, is unchecked because there is no DNA. CDR3 size: 16 residues. Germline lookup yields CDR1 SGHKS and CDR2 YYEKEE (reference sequence). The CDR3 region is CASRMGLAAGTGELFF.

The gene calls are TRBV7-3 and TRBJ2-1. The CDR3 consists of 15 residues. Germline V gives CDR1 SGHTA, CDR2 FQGTGA. CDR3 sequence reads: CASSLDVRSYNEQFF.

The V gene is TRBV28, the J gene TRBJ1-4; the D call of TRBD1 rests on TCRdb alone, since no DNA is present to check it. There are 16 residues in the CDR3. Germline CDR1 and CDR2: MDHEN and SYDVKM. CDR3: CASSPPQGLANEKLFF.

The CDR3 sequence is CASSVWISGDYEQYF. V and J are TRBV5-1 and TRBJ2-7; TCRdb returns TRBD2, unconfirmable since there is no DNA. Germline loops: CDR1 SGHRS, CDR2 YFSETQ. The length of the CDR3 is 15 residues.

The CDR3 loop is CASSLSINDGYTF. The V gene is TRBV27, the J gene TRBJ1-2. CDR1 is MNHEY and CDR2 is SMNVEV in the germline V gene (reference sequence). The CDR3 sequence is 13 residues long.

The chain is built from TRBV5-1 and TRBJ1-6. Germline V gene lookup returns CDR1 SGHRS and CDR2 YFSETQ. The CDR3 sequence is 15 residues long. CDR3: CASSLDRGRSSPLHF.

The J gene is TRBJ2-2, the V gene TRBV28; TCRdb proposes TRBD2, but this gene call is untestable without DNA. CDR1 is MDHEN, CDR2 SYDVKM, per germline. This CDR3 is built from 17 residues. CDR3 loop: CASSFGAGGPVTGELFF. The whole variable domain, filled in from reference TRBV28 and TRBJ2-2, reads DVKVTQSSRYLVKRTGEKVFLECVQDMDHENMFWYRQDPGLGLRLIYFSYDVKMKEKGDIPEGYSVSREKKERFSLILESASTNQTSMYLCASSFGAGGPVTGELFFGEGSRLTVL.

The chain is built from TRBV6-1 and TRBJ1-6; without DNA, the TCRdb call of TRBD1 cannot be checked. The CDR3 covers 14 residues. Germline V gene data show CDR1 as MNHNS and CDR2 as SASEGT. CDR3 amino acids: CASKDRDYNSPLHF.